This TCR beta chain stems from a study of blood T cell repertoires in COVID-19. Germline CDR1 and CDR2: LNHNV and YYDKDF (reference sequence). The V gene lost 4 bases and the J gene lost 9 bases, with 15 bases spanning the gap. The CDR3 loop spans 13 amino acids. Clones were read by immunoSEQ multiplex PCR, and TCRdb kept only the in-frame ones, dropping some. This table holds about 300,000 clones, approximately 89% found once. The rearrangement links TRBV15 to TRBJ1-1, with D uncertain. The sequencing input was peripheral blood. The receptor's source is a woman in her twenties or thirties who had recovered from COVID-19. CDR3 bases: TGTGCCACCAGCAAACCCCCGAGGTGGAAAGCTTTCTTT. Amino acids: CATSKPPRWKAFF. The full variable domain, in which reference TRBV15 and TRBJ1-1 provide the parts outside the CDR3, is DAMVIQNPRYQVTQFGKPVTLSCSQTLNHNVMYWYQQKSSQAPKLLFHYYDKDFNNEADTPDNFQSRRPNTSFCFLDIRSPGLGDTAMYLCATSKPPRWKAFFGQGTRLTVV.